This T cell receptor beta chain derives from a study of T-cell memory formation after mild COVID-19. This CDR3 has 13 residues. Germline V gene sequence: CDR1 SGHDT, CDR2 YYEEEE. V lost 4 bases to trimming and J lost 5 bases, with 10 bases between them. In this sample, this clonotype turned up a few times. Antigen specificity is unknown. Points from the study as a whole: Shrinking CD4+ clones were chiefly CM and EM; CD8+ ones were chiefly EMRA. A subset of responding clones appeared in pre-infection memory, suggesting cross-reactive memory joined. Whereas later expanders leaned CD4+, clones contracting day 15 to 85 showed a balanced CD4/CD8 makeup.

TCRdb processed the 5' RACE reads anew with MiXCR; each CDR3 protein has one entry. The sample consists of 130,000 to 150,000 distinct CDR3 sequences, about 5.7% of them appearing once. Specimen: PBMCs or a T cell subset sorted from them (not recorded which). The origin of this receptor is an adult woman who had mild COVID-19 (a few samples of this study predate the infection). Cell type and time point are not known. V is TRBV5-6 and J is TRBJ1-5; D might be TRBD1 (5 bases). The CDR3 here is CASSVGLDQPQHF. The DNA for the CDR3 is TGTGCCAGCAGCGTGGGACTTGATCAGCCCCAGCATTTT.